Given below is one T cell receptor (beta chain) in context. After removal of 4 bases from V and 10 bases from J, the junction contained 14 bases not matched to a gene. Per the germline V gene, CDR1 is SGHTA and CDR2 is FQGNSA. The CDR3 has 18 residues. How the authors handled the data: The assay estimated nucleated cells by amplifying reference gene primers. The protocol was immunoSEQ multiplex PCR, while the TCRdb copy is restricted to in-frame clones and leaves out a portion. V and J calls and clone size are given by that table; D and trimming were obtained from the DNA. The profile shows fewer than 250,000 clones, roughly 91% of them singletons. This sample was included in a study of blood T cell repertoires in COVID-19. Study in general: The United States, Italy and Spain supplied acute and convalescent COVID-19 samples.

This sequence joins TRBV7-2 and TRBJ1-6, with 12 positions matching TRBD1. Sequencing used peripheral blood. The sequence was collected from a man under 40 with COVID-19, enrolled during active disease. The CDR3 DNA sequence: TGTGCCAGCAGCTCCGATCCGGGACAGGGGGCAATTGGCTCACCCCTCCACTTT. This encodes CASSSDPGQGAIGSPLHF.